This paragraph covers one TCR beta chain sequence. Germline V gene data show CDR1 as SGHTA and CDR2 as FQGTGA. Trimming pared 5 bases from V and 4 bases from J, leaving 14 bases between. The CDR3 has 15 residues. The source of the sample is a study of OX40 agonist ivuxolimab in advanced cancers. Generated by immunoSEQ multiplex PCR, the TCRdb table keeps only in-frame clones and is missing some. The data show tens of thousands of clones, more than 75% seen once. The V and J genes are TRBV7-3 and TRBJ2-2; no reliable D call. Here the sequenced sample was CD4+ or CD8+ T cells sorted from blood, taken in a trial of the OX40 agonist ivuxolimab. This clonotype was obtained from an adult with an advanced solid tumor such as melanoma, head and neck, liver or kidney cancer. The DNA for the CDR3 is TGTGCCAGCAGCCCTCTAGGCCCCAGCACCGGGGAGCTGTTTTTT. This translates into CASSPLGPSTGELFF.